This is a list of T cell receptor beta chains from one sample in a study of T cells after yellow fever vaccination. MiXCR was run by TCRdb on the 5' RACE reads, yielding one entry per CDR3 protein. Among 68,000 or so distinct CDR3 sequences listed, approximately 7% were seen once. The sample was CD8+ T cells sorted from PBMCs, taken roughly 46 days after the first yellow fever vaccination. These receptors originate from a man aged 18 to 30 who received the YFV17D yellow fever vaccine. CDR3s include the opening cysteine and the closing phenylalanine or tryptophan. The D gene is left open where the match is weak. Clone size appears in some rows only: once, few, many, or a class for an expanded clone.

CASSPSGTDTQYF,TGTGCCAGCAGCCCCTCAGGCACAGATACGCAGTATTTT,NA,TRBJ2-3,TRBV7-9,NA
CASSSQGARQPQHF,TGTGCCAGCAGTTCACAGGGGGCAAGGCAGCCCCAGCATTTT,TRBD1,TRBJ1-5,TRBV12-3/TRBV12-4,many
CASSSPGLGNEQYF,TGTGCCAGCAGTTCCCCGGGACTCGGGAACGAGCAGTACTTC,NA,TRBJ2-7,TRBV12-3/TRBV12-4,many
CSAPPPSGNYEQYF,TGCAGTGCTCCCCCCCCTAGCGGGAACTACGAGCAGTACTTC,TRBD2,TRBJ2-7,TRBV20-1,many
CASSQDSGIIDRCSPTSYEQYF,TGTGCCAGCAGCCAAGATTCTGGTATCATCGACAGGTGTTCTCCTACGTCCTACGAGCAGTACTTC,NA,TRBJ2-7,TRBV3-1,many
CASGGGVVDTQYF,TGTGCCAGCGGCGGCGGGGTTGTAGATACGCAGTATTTT,NA,TRBJ2-3,TRBV11-2,many
CASSPDGENIQYF,TGTGCCAGCAGCCCGGACGGGGAAAACATTCAGTACTTC,NA,TRBJ2-4,TRBV7-9,few
CSVVVSSYEQYF,TGCAGCGTTGTTGTCAGCTCCTACGAGCAGTACTTC,NA,TRBJ2-7,TRBV29-1,few
CASSSSQSSPEKLFF,TGTGCCAGCAGTTCATCACAGTCCTCCCCTGAAAAACTGTTTTTT,NA,TRBJ1-4,TRBV12-3/TRBV12-4,few
CASSLDRTVAYGYTF,TGTGCCAGCAGCTTGGACAGGACAGTGGCTTATGGCTACACCTTC,NA,TRBJ1-2,TRBV5-6,few
CAINDRGPNTEAFF,TGTGCCATCAATGACAGGGGTCCGAACACTGAAGCTTTCTTT,TRBD1,TRBJ1-1,TRBV7-9,many
CASSPGTYSSPLHF,TGTGCCAGCAGCCCCGGGACTTACAGTTCACCCCTCCACTTT,NA,TRBJ1-6,TRBV6-1,NA
CSVESEGRDTQYF,TGCAGCGTTGAAAGTGAGGGGCGAGATACGCAGTATTTT,NA,TRBJ2-3,TRBV29-1,many
CSAPNTGASGANVLTF,TGCAGTGCCCCAAACACAGGGGCCTCTGGGGCCAACGTCCTGACTTTC,TRBD1,TRBJ2-6,TRBV20-1,NA
CASSSGQGVSYNEQFF,TGTGCCAGCAGTTCGGGACAGGGGGTTTCCTACAATGAGCAGTTCTTC,TRBD1,TRBJ2-1,TRBV12-3/TRBV12-4,many
CASSPWDLSQETQYF,TGTGCCAGCAGCCCTTGGGACCTATCCCAAGAGACCCAGTACTTC,NA,TRBJ2-5,TRBV7-8,many
CASSSNWGYNEQFF,TGTGCCAGCAGCTCTAATTGGGGCTACAATGAGCAGTTCTTC,NA,TRBJ2-1,TRBV7-9,many
CASSLGGVGNTIYF,TGTGCCAGCAGCTTAGGGGGAGTTGGAAACACCATATATTTT,NA,TRBJ1-3,TRBV7-8,few
CASSQALAGGPHTGELFF,TGTGCCAGCAGCCAAGCCCTAGCGGGGGGGCCTCACACCGGGGAGCTGTTTTTT,TRBD2,TRBJ2-2,TRBV4-2,many
CASSLAFAGSYEQYF,TGCGCCAGCAGCCTAGCTTTCGCAGGAAGCTACGAGCAGTACTTC,NA,TRBJ2-7,TRBV4-3,NA
CASSQTYNGANAGELFF,TGTGCCAGCAGTCAAACCTATAATGGGGCGAATGCCGGGGAGCTGTTTTTT,NA,TRBJ2-2,TRBV6-1,NA
CASSPPASIIRNTQYF,TGTGCCAGCAGTCCTCCCGCTTCCATTATTCGGAATACGCAGTATTTT,NA,TRBJ2-3,TRBV7-2,many
CASSPTSGGEETQYF,TGTGCCAGCAGCCCGACTAGCGGGGGCGAAGAGACCCAGTACTTC,TRBD2,TRBJ2-5,TRBV7-3,many
CASSHAEGPGETQYF,TGCGCCAGCAGCCATGCTGAAGGACCTGGAGAGACCCAGTACTTC,NA,TRBJ2-5,TRBV4-1,many
CASSVGELNEQFF,TGTGCCAGCAGCGTCGGGGAGTTGAATGAGCAGTTCTTC,NA,TRBJ2-1,TRBV9,many
CASSGSAYEQYF,TGTGCCAGTAGCGGGAGCGCCTACGAGCAGTACTTC,NA,TRBJ2-7,TRBV19,many
CASMTSGVYTDTQYF,TGTGCCAGCATGACTAGCGGGGTTTACACAGATACGCAGTATTTT,TRBD2,TRBJ2-3,TRBV7-9,many
CASSSQTTGTDTQYF,TGTGCCAGCAGCTCACAGACAACAGGCACAGATACGCAGTATTTT,NA,TRBJ2-3,TRBV11-2,NA
CATSRDRVFGGHQPQHF,TGTGCCACCAGCCGGGACAGGGTTTTCGGCGGTCATCAGCCCCAGCATTTT,TRBD1,TRBJ1-5,TRBV15,few
CASSLVPYEQYF,TGTGCCAGCAGCTTAGTCCCCTACGAGCAGTACTTC,NA,TRBJ2-7,TRBV7-9,many
CASSQLAGGRRNEQFF,TGTGCCAGCAGCCAATTAGCGGGGGGGCGTAGGAATGAGCAGTTCTTC,TRBD2,TRBJ2-1,TRBV3-1,many
CASSPKGGDSFQETQYF,TGTGCCAGCAGCCCCAAGGGCGGGGACAGCTTTCAAGAGACCCAGTACTTC,NA,TRBJ2-5,TRBV7-3,few
CASGLNRGLYNEQFF,TGTGCTAGTGGTTTGAACAGGGGACTCTACAATGAGCAGTTCTTC,NA,TRBJ2-1,TRBV12-5,many
CASSLPLTLYEQYF,TGTGCCAGCAGCCTCCCCCTGACCCTCTACGAGCAGTACTTC,NA,TRBJ2-7,TRBV11-2,NA
CSATPQAGKTQYF,TGCAGTGCTACTCCCCAAGCGGGGAAAACGCAGTATTTT,TRBD2,TRBJ2-3,TRBV20-1,many
CSVEGGQGAGGANVLTF,TGCAGCGTTGAGGGGGGACAGGGGGCTGGTGGGGCCAACGTCCTGACTTTC,TRBD1,TRBJ2-6,TRBV29-1,few
CASSQGRDGETEAFF,TGCGCCAGCAGCCAAGGCCGGGACGGAGAAACTGAAGCTTTCTTT,NA,TRBJ1-1,TRBV4-3,many
CSVEGSEGEAEAFF,TGCAGCGTTGAAGGGTCTGAGGGAGAGGCTGAAGCTTTCTTT,NA,TRBJ1-1,TRBV29-1,many
CASSSGLTDTQYF,TGTGCCAGCAGTTCCGGCCTCACAGATACGCAGTATTTT,NA,TRBJ2-3,TRBV6-2/TRBV6-3,many
CCAREQRGRLGNEQFF,TGCTGTGCTAGAGAGCAAAGGGGACGGCTAGGGAATGAGCAGTTCTTC,NA,TRBJ2-1,TRBV20-1,NA
CASSWGNTEAFF,TGTGCCAGCAGTTGGGGGAACACTGAAGCTTTCTTT,NA,TRBJ1-1,TRBV5-4,few
CASSERGEYNEQFF,TGCGCCAGCAGTGAGAGGGGGGAATACAATGAGCAGTTCTTC,NA,TRBJ2-1,TRBV10-1,many
CASSVGQGPYNEQFF,TGTGCCAGTAGTGTGGGACAGGGTCCCTACAATGAGCAGTTCTTC,TRBD1,TRBJ2-1,TRBV19,many
CASSRDSGLSGNTIYF,TGTGCCAGCAGTAGAGACAGCGGACTCTCTGGAAACACCATATATTTT,NA,TRBJ1-3,TRBV14,many
CASSLGGGGGDTQYF,TGTGCCAGCAGCTTAGGCGGAGGGGGAGGGGATACGCAGTATTTT,NA,TRBJ2-3,TRBV7-9,many
CASSLTSGGTDTQYF,TGTGCCAGCAGCCTGACTAGCGGGGGTACAGATACGCAGTATTTT,TRBD2,TRBJ2-3,TRBV7-9,many
CASSLFGRTNTGELFF,TGCGCCAGCAGCTTGTTTGGGAGGACGAACACCGGGGAGCTGTTTTTT,NA,TRBJ2-2,TRBV5-1,many
CASGLGRADPQYF,TGTGCTAGTGGTTTGGGGAGGGCGGACCCGCAGTACTTC,NA,TRBJ2-7,TRBV12-5,once
CASRRGRSKNIQYF,TGCGCCAGCCGCCGCGGCAGGTCAAAAAACATTCAGTACTTC,NA,TRBJ2-4,TRBV23-1,NA
CASSLANTGELFF,TGTGCCAGCAGCTTAGCGAACACCGGGGAGCTGTTTTTT,NA,TRBJ2-2,TRBV11-1,many
CASSFAGAATDTQYF,TGTGCCAGCAGTTTTGCGGGGGCGGCTACAGATACGCAGTATTTT,NA,TRBJ2-3,TRBV12-3/TRBV12-4,many
CSLLEIGQGVDEQFF,TGCAGCCTGCTAGAAATCGGACAGGGAGTCGATGAGCAGTTCTTC,TRBD1,TRBJ2-1,TRBV29-1,NA
CASSQGFRGEDEQFF,TGCGCCAGCAGCCAAGGTTTCAGGGGTGAGGATGAGCAGTTCTTC,NA,TRBJ2-1,TRBV4-1,few
CASSSGTGGMVTQYF,TGTGCCAGTTCCTCCGGGACAGGGGGCATGGTGACGCAGTATTTT,TRBD1,TRBJ2-3,TRBV6-1,many
CASSQVTGIGSPLHF,TGCGCCAGCAGCCAAGTAACGGGTATTGGCTCACCCCTCCACTTT,NA,TRBJ1-6,TRBV4-1,many
CASTPGVYTEAFF,TGTGCCAGTACCCCGGGCGTTTACACTGAAGCTTTCTTT,NA,TRBJ1-1,TRBV19,NA
CAINSGGRTGELFF,TGTGCCATCAATTCGGGGGGGAGAACCGGGGAGCTGTTTTTT,TRBD2,TRBJ2-2,TRBV10-3,few
CASSQSLAGDGQPQHF,TGCGCCAGCAGTCAATCTTTGGCAGGGGATGGGCAGCCCCAGCATTTT,NA,TRBJ1-5,TRBV23-1,NA
CASSLRTGGVGETQYF,TGTGCCAGCAGCTTAAGAACAGGGGGCGTTGGGGAGACCCAGTACTTC,TRBD1,TRBJ2-5,TRBV7-6,many